A few counts support the clone carrying this TCR beta chain. Combining a sample-barcoded 5' primer with a J-beta primer mix, a second PCR ran for 7 to 11 cycles. TCRdb fed the 5' RACE reads into MiXCR, producing one record per CDR3 protein. The sample yields about 1.8 million distinct CDR3 sequences, around half seen once. This entry belongs to a study of blood T cells in healthy people across ages. This CDR3 spans 15 amino acids. Germline V gene data show CDR1 as DFQATT and CDR2 as SNEGSKA (reference sequence). V dropped 5 bases and J dropped 2; count of bases not matched to a gene: 7. Sequenced sample: blood. The chain couples TRBV20-1 to TRBJ2-3; TRBD2 aligns across 10 bases. The source of this sequence is a middle-aged woman in good health. As DNA, the CDR3 is TGCAGTGCTTTCCCCAGCGGGGGGGCCACAGATACGCAGTATTTT. Translating it yields CSAFPSGGATDTQYF.